The 32 T cell receptor beta chains presented below share a single source sample, sequenced in a study of blood T cell repertoires in COVID-19. The table came from immunoSEQ multiplex PCR; TCRdb's copy has only in-frame clones and leaves some out. Among roughly 330,000 clones listed, around 87% were seen once. The sample consisted of PBMCs or T cells enriched from blood (not recorded which). These receptors were obtained from a woman younger than 45 who had recovered from COVID-19.

The DNA of the CDR3 is TGCGCCAGCAGCCAAGATCGAGGACAGGGGTCGGTTGGCTACACCTTC. Protein product: CASSQDRGQGSVGYTF. This sequence joins TRBV4-3 and TRBJ1-2; 9 nucleotides match TRBD1. There are 16 residues in the CDR3. Unmatched junction bases numbered 9, after V lost 0 bases and J lost 7 bases. Germline CDR1 reads LGHNA; CDR2 reads YSLEER.

V usage is TRBV4-1 and J usage is TRBJ2-1; 11 positions agree with TRBD2. The CDR3 has 20 amino acids. Per the germline V gene, CDR1 is MGHRA and CDR2 is YSYEKL. V trimming: 7 bases; J trimming: 4 bases; junction bases outside the gene matches: 21. In DNA, the CDR3 is TGCGCCAGCAAGTCTCTGTCCAGGGGGGAGACTAGCGGGGTTTACAATGAGCAGTTCTTC. Amino acids: CASKSLSRGETSGVYNEQFF.

The chain combines TRBV11-1 with TRBJ1-1; tentatively, D is TRBD1 (6 bases). V dropped 5 bases and J dropped 4 bases, with 17 bases sitting between them. Germline V gives CDR1 SGHAT, CDR2 FQDESV (reference sequence). The CDR3 spans 15 residues. In DNA form, the CDR3 reads TGTGCCAGCAGCCACCTCGGGGGGCGAGGCACTGAAGCTTTCTTT. Amino acid sequence: CASSHLGGRGTEAFF.

V is TRBV4-1 and J is TRBJ2-5; 10 bases match TRBD2. Germline V gene sequence: CDR1 MGHRA, CDR2 YSYEKL. This CDR3 has 15 amino acids. The V segment lost 4 bases and the J segment 2 bases; nucleotides outside the gene matches: 4. CDR3 loop: CASSLAGGPQETQYF. CDR3 nucleotide sequence: TGCGCCAGCAGCCTAGCGGGGGGTCCACAAGAGACCCAGTACTTC.

J is TRBJ1-3 and V is TRBV7-9; TRBD1 agrees at 8 bases. The V and J ends lost 5 bases and 4 bases, in that order; junction bases with no gene match: 10. The CDR3 loop spans 16 amino acids. CDR1 and CDR2 from the germline V gene are SEHNR and FQNEAQ (reference sequence). The chain's CDR3 is CASSTYQGARGNTIYF. As DNA, the CDR3 is TGTGCCAGCAGCACCTACCAGGGGGCGCGGGGAAACACCATATATTTT. The variable domain in full, with the rest retrieved from reference TRBV7-9 and TRBJ1-3, is DTGVSQNPRHKITKRGQNVTFRCDPISEHNRLYWYRQTLGQGPEFLTYFQNEAQLEKSRLLSDRFSAERPKGSFSTLEIQRTEQGDSAMYLCASSTYQGARGNTIYFGEGSWLTVV.

The chain joins TRBV4-1 to TRBJ2-1; D is possibly TRBD1 (6 bases). Germline V gene data show CDR1 as MGHRA and CDR2 as YSYEKL. The V end was cut by 2 bases, the J end by 7 bases, with 21 bases between. The CDR3 covers 17 residues. The CDR3: CASSQRWGPFQANEQFF. The CDR3 DNA reads as TGCGCCAGCAGCCAACGGTGGGGGCCTTTCCAGGCGAATGAGCAGTTCTTC.

V usage is TRBV6-2 or TRBV6-3 and J usage is TRBJ2-4; 7 nucleotides align to TRBD1. This CDR3 has 14 amino acids. The J segment lost 5 bases and the V segment lost 6 bases, leaving 7 bases of the junction unmatched. Germline V lookup: CDR1 MNHEY, CDR2 SVGEGT. CDR3 bases: TGTGCCAGCAGCCCTTTAGACAGGGAAAACATTCAGTACTTC. This encodes CASSPLDRENIQYF.

The chain recombines TRBV14 with TRBJ2-5; D is unclear. This CDR3 is built from 14 residues. V was shortened by 0 bases and J by 5 bases, with 10 bases between the two germline ends. Germline V gives CDR1 SGHDN, CDR2 FVKESK. The CDR3 DNA sequence: TGTGCCAGCAGCCAAGACGGAGCTTACGAGACCCAGTACTTC. Translating it yields CASSQDGAYETQYF.

The CDR3 region has the DNA TGTGCCTGGAGGGCGGGGGCCAGTCAGCCCCAGCATTTT. Translated, it gives CAWRAGASQPQHF. This sequence joins TRBV30 and TRBJ1-5, with D possibly TRBD1 on 6 matching bases. The ends were cut back, 3 bases at V and 6 bases at J, with 12 bases in the middle. CDR1 and CDR2 from the germline V gene are GTSNPN and SVGIG (reference sequence). This CDR3 spans 13 amino acids.

V and J are TRBV5-5 and TRBJ1-5; 7 nucleotides agree with TRBD1. This CDR3 has 14 residues. V gave up 4 bases and J gave up 4 bases; unmatched junction bases: 5. The V gene's germline CDR1 is SGHKS and CDR2 YYEKEE (reference sequence). The CDR3 region is CASSRDRVNQPQHF. The CDR3 nucleotides read TGTGCCAGCAGCCGAGACAGGGTGAATCAGCCCCAGCATTTT.

This CDR3 is CASSQDRGARHGYTF. CDR3 sequence (DNA): TGTGCCAGCAGCCAAGATCGCGGGGCCAGGCATGGCTACACCTTC. V and J are TRBV3-1 (or the pseudogene TRBV3-2) and TRBJ1-2; the D gene is possibly TRBD1 (5 bases). The CDR3 extends over 15 amino acids. With 0 bases removed from V and 6 bases from J, the gap between germline ends came to 14 bases. The germline gives CDR1 LGHDT, CDR2 YNNKEL (reference sequence).

With respect to this clone: The sample holds other DNA sequences that translate to the same CDR3. The J gene is TRBJ2-5, the V gene TRBV5-1; tentatively, D is TRBD2 (6 bases). The CDR3 spans 14 residues. CDR1 is SGHRS, CDR2 YFSETQ, per germline. The V end lost 3 bases, the J end lost 4 bases, and 13 bases lay between the germline ends. The CDR3 bases are TGCGCCAGCAGCTCCGGGACTTCGGGAGAGACCCAGTACTTC. Translated: CASSSGTSGETQYF. The full variable domain, rest sourced from reference TRBV5-1 and TRBJ2-5, is KAGVTQTPRYLIKTRGQQVTLSCSPISGHRSVSWYQQTPGQGLQFLFEYFSETQRNKGNFPGRFSGRQFSNSRSEMNVSTLELGDSALYLCASSSGTSGETQYFGPGTRLLVL.

The chain uses TRBV27 and TRBJ1-6; D might be TRBD1 (6 bases). Germline V gene sequence: CDR1 MNHEY, CDR2 SMNVEV (reference sequence). The CDR3 is 16 residues long. The ends were cut back, 4 bases at V and 6 bases at J, with 16 bases in the middle. The CDR3 nucleotides read TGTGCCAGCAGTTGGGGCCTGACAGGCGGTAATTCACCCCTCCACTTT. This encodes CASSWGLTGGNSPLHF.

The rearrangement links TRBV3-1 (or the pseudogene TRBV3-2) to TRBJ2-7; maybe TRBD2 (6 bases). The germline V gene has CDR1 LGHDT and CDR2 YNNKEL (reference sequence). V was trimmed by 4 bases and J by 2 bases, leaving 15 bases between them. This CDR3 contains 15 residues. The CDR3 DNA sequence: TGTGCCAGCAGCCCAATAGGGACTGGGCCCTACGAGCAGTACTTC. Its translation: CASSPIGTGPYEQYF.

The chain has TRBV7-6 and TRBJ2-1, with 8 positions matching TRBD2. V lost 5 bases to trimming and J lost 2 bases; unmatched junction nucleotides: 8. The germline gives CDR1 SGHVS, CDR2 FNYEAQ. This CDR3 spans 16 amino acids. The CDR3 sequence is CASSPGRVYPYNEQFF. In DNA form, the CDR3 reads TGTGCCAGCAGCCCCGGGAGGGTTTATCCCTACAATGAGCAGTTCTTC.

The CDR3 spells CASSPGRGDSPLHF. CDR3 DNA: TGTGCCAGCAGCCCGGGACGGGGGGATTCACCCCTCCACTTT. The chain links TRBV7-9 to TRBJ1-6; perhaps TRBD1 as D (5 bases). The V end lost 5 bases, the J end lost 8 bases, and 13 bases lay between the germline ends. CDR1 is SEHNR and CDR2 is FQNEAQ in the germline V gene (reference sequence). The CDR3 spans 14 residues.

The table lists this clone with a count of one. This chain joins TRBV4-3 and TRBJ1-1, with unresolved D. Trimming left V 0 bases short and J 6 bases short, with 8 bases between. There are 13 residues in the CDR3. Germline V gives CDR1 LGHNA, CDR2 YSLEER. CDR3: CASSQDLRAEAFF. In DNA form, the CDR3 reads TGCGCCAGCAGCCAAGATTTGAGGGCTGAAGCTTTCTTT.

CDR3 nucleotide sequence: TGTGCCAGCAGCCAAGAGACAGCGTTCCATTCTAATTCACCCCTCCACTTT. Its translation is CASSQETAFHSNSPLHF. V and J are TRBV4-2 and TRBJ1-6, with D perhaps matching TRBD1 (5 bases). V dropped 0 bases and J dropped 6 bases, with 15 bases sitting between them. CDR1 and CDR2 from the germline V gene are LGHNA and YNFKEQ. The CDR3 is 17 amino acids.

CDR3 sequence: CASSQDRVEAFF. The CDR3 DNA reads TGTGCCAGCAGCCAAGACCGCGTAGAAGCTTTCTTT. This chain joins TRBV3-1 (or the pseudogene TRBV3-2) and TRBJ1-1; D unclear. CDR1 is LGHDT, CDR2 YNNKEL, per germline (reference sequence). V was shortened by 0 bases and J by 8 bases, with 7 bases between the two germline ends. This CDR3 is built from 12 residues.

This rearrangement joins TRBV18 to TRBJ2-7, with D perhaps matching TRBD1 (6 bases). This CDR3 is 13 amino acids long. V was shortened by 5 bases and J by 2 bases, with 10 bases between the two germline ends. Germline CDR1 and CDR2: KGHSH and LQKENI. CDR3 sequence (DNA): TGTGCCAGCTCATCGACAGGCACCTACGAGCAGTACTTC. Translated: CASSSTGTYEQYF. The full variable domain, with the rest looked up from reference TRBV18 and TRBJ2-7, is NAGVMQNPRHLVRRRGQEARLRCSPMKGHSHVYWYRQLPEEGLKFMVYLQKENIIDESGMPKERFSAEFPKEGPSILRIQQVVRGDSAAYFCASSSTGTYEQYFGPGTRLTVT.

The chain joins TRBV25-1 to TRBJ1-1, with D possibly TRBD1 on 5 matching bases. The CDR3 is 11 residues long. Germline V gives CDR1 MGHDK, CDR2 SYGVNS. V was pared by 7 bases and J by 6 bases, with 9 bases between. The CDR3 here is CASIWGAEAFF. In DNA form, the CDR3 reads TGTGCCAGCATCTGGGGGGCTGAAGCTTTCTTT. The full variable domain, its missing parts supplied by reference TRBV25-1 and TRBJ1-1, is EADIYQTPRYLVIGTGKKITLECSQTMGHDKMYWYQQDPGMELHLIHYSYGVNSTEKGDLSSESTVSRIRTEHFPLTLESARPSHTSQYLCASIWGAEAFFGQGTRLTVV.

V usage is TRBV4-3 and J usage is TRBJ1-3; D is unclear. The CDR3 spans 14 residues. V was shortened by 4 bases and J by 2 bases, with 9 bases between the two germline ends. Looked up from germline, CDR1 is LGHNA and CDR2 is YSLEER. This CDR3 reads CASSPSRAGNTIYF. CDR3 DNA sequence: TGCGCCAGCAGCCCGAGTAGAGCTGGAAACACCATATATTTT.

This rearrangement joins TRBV3-1 (or the pseudogene TRBV3-2) to TRBJ2-7; perhaps TRBD2 as D (6 bases). Trimming removed 4 bases at V and 5 bases at J, with 15 bases between. The CDR3 covers 14 residues. Per germline, CDR1 LGHDT and CDR2 YNNKEL (reference sequence). For the CDR3, the DNA is TGTGCCAGCAGCCCTCCCGGGGGAATCAACGAGCAGTACTTC. Translated, it gives CASSPPGGINEQYF.

The chain joins TRBV24-1 to TRBJ2-1, with 8 nucleotides matching TRBD2. The germline gives CDR1 KGHDR, CDR2 SFDVKD. The V gene end was trimmed by 10 bases and the J gene end by 10 bases; junction bases not matched to a gene: 17. CDR3 length: 15 residues. CDR3 loop: CATQGGRGASYEQFF. The DNA of the CDR3 is TGTGCCACTCAAGGAGGGCGGGGGGCCTCATACGAGCAGTTCTTC.

The chain recombines TRBV5-1 with TRBJ1-2, with D possibly being TRBD1 (6 bases). The germline gives CDR1 SGHRS, CDR2 YFSETQ. The length of the CDR3 is 15 residues. V lost 0 bases, J lost 4 bases, and 13 bases lay in between. In DNA form, the CDR3 reads TGCGCCAGCAGCTTGGGTACAGGGCGAATCTATGGCTACACCTTC. The encoded protein is CASSLGTGRIYGYTF.

The chain is built from TRBV19 and TRBJ2-7; unclear D gene. The CDR3 runs 14 residues. Germline V gene data show CDR1 as LNHDA and CDR2 as SQIVND (reference sequence). The V and J ends lost 1 base and 3 bases respectively, with 10 bases between them. CDR3 nucleotides: TGTGCCAGTAGTATAGGCCCACCCAGCTACGAGCAGTACTTC. The encoded protein is CASSIGPPSYEQYF.

J is TRBJ1-4 and V is TRBV27; perhaps TRBD1 as D (6 bases). The CDR3 is made up of 15 amino acids. Germline V gives CDR1 MNHEY, CDR2 SMNVEV (reference sequence). V dropped 5 bases and J dropped 4 bases, with 14 bases sitting between them. The CDR3 DNA reads TGTGCCAGCAGTGCCCCAGGGGCAGGTAATGAAAAACTGTTTTTT. Amino acids: CASSAPGAGNEKLFF.

This sequence joins TRBV25-1 and TRBJ2-4, with 7 bases fitting TRBD2. This CDR3 has 17 residues. The germline gives CDR1 MGHDK, CDR2 SYGVNS. V dropped 1 base and J dropped 1; count of bases not matched to a gene: 7. The CDR3: CASSEWEGPTAKNIQYF. The CDR3 region has the DNA TGTGCCAGCAGTGAATGGGAGGGTCCGACGGCCAAAAACATTCAGTACTTC.

This chain joins TRBV6-5 and TRBJ2-1; TRBD1 aligns across 8 bases. This CDR3 has 16 residues. Germline loops: CDR1 MNHEY, CDR2 SVGAGI. V was clipped by 4 bases and J by 5 bases; unmatched bases: 10. Here the CDR3 reads CASSSHRDRWDNEQFF. CDR3 coding DNA: TGTGCCAGCAGTTCCCACCGGGACAGGTGGGACAATGAGCAGTTCTTC.

This clone was observed a handful of times. The rearrangement links TRBV4-1 to TRBJ1-4; D is unclear. Germline V gene sequence: CDR1 MGHRA, CDR2 YSYEKL. CDR3 length: 14 residues. With 4 bases removed from V and 8 bases from J, the gap between germline ends came to 14 bases. The CDR3 reads CASSLGPGGEKLFF. The CDR3 DNA reads TGCGCCAGCAGCCTGGGCCCGGGAGGAGAAAAACTGTTTTTT.

Remarks on this clone: At the DNA level, this CDR3 is encoded by other sequences in the same sample as well. This sequence joins TRBV2 and TRBJ1-4; D is perhaps TRBD1 (5 bases). Germline lookup yields CDR1 SNHLY and CDR2 FYNNEI. Trimming removed 2 bases from V and 1 base from J, with 5 bases in between. The CDR3 is made up of 14 amino acids. The CDR3, as DNA: TGTGCCAGCAGTGAACAGGGAACTAATGAAAAACTGTTTTTT. This encodes CASSEQGTNEKLFF.

The J gene is TRBJ1-5, the V gene TRBV7-6; D is perhaps TRBD1 (5 bases). Deletions cut 1 base from V and 3 bases from J, with 10 bases between. CDR1 and CDR2 (germline): SGHVS, FNYEAQ. This CDR3 has 15 amino acids. The CDR3: CASSLEQGFNQPQHF. DNA of the CDR3: TGTGCCAGCAGCTTAGAGCAGGGCTTCAATCAGCCCCAGCATTTT.